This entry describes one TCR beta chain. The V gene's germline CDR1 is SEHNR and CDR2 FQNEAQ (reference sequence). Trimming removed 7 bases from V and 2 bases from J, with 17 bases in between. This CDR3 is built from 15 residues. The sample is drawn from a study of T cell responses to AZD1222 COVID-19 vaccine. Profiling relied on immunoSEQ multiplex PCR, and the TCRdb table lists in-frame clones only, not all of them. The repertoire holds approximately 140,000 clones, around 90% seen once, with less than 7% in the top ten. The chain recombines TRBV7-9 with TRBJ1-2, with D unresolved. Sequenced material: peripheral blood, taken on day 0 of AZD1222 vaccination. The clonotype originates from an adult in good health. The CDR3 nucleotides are TGTGCCAGCACTAAGGGTAACAGCCAGAACTATGGCTACACCTTC. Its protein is CASTKGNSQNYGYTF.